This TCR beta chain was observed in a study of CD8 T cells in Susac syndrome. Findings and limits, study-wide: The number of individuals included in the study's TCR sequencing and HLA analysis was acknowledged as relatively small.

The RNA input was roughly 0.45 to 1 ug, and it was reverse transcribed with random hexamers. The authors amplified TCR beta CDR3 across 54 Vbeta and 13 Jbeta using immunoSEQ multiplex PCR. A single record per CDR3 protein comes from TCRdb applying MiXCR to the immunoSEQ multiplex PCR reads. Altogether about 120,000 distinct CDR3 sequences are present, roughly 94% being singletons, with the ten largest covering approximately 0.13%. With respect to this clonotype: Its antigen is unknown.

CDR3 length: 15 amino acids. V was cut by 0 bases and J by 6 bases, with 16 bases left in between. CDR1 is SGHRS, CDR2 YFSETQ, per germline. Each multiple sclerosis control was a treatment-naive patient with relapsing-remitting disease that was either stable or active. The clonotype comes from a human donor with multiple sclerosis. This chain links TRBV5-1 with TRBJ2-7, with D perhaps assigned TRBD1 or TRBD2 (5 bases each). The source material was CD4+ T cells from PBMCs. Here the CDR3 DNA reads TGCGCCAGCAGCTTGGCCCTGGGGGTACCTACCGAGCAGTACTTC. Translation: CASSLALGVPTEQYF.